Included here is one T cell receptor (beta chain) sequence, with context. Which antigen it targets is not known. No clone much larger than this one lies a single base away; base qualities are absent. TCR beta chain repertoires were profiled by survey-level sequencing on the immunoSEQ platform. The original methods were these. Repertoire diversity was quantified by the inverse Simpson index, and CDR3 amino acid length spectratypes and V-J pairing frequencies were compared. To annotate clonotypes specific to SARS-CoV-2, CMV, influenza A and EBV, TCR beta CDR3 sequences were compared against VDJdb. TCRdb re-hosts the immuneACCESS table, in-frame sequences only. Its copies lack some clones; in the studies checked, an unresolved V gene accounts for under half of them, and the cause for the rest is not known. V, J and clone size reflect that table, while D and trimming were determined from the DNA. In all, the sample holds approximately 53,000 clones, and over 85% of those were seen once. The ten largest make up roughly 10% of the sample.

The data originate from a study (dated by TCRdb to the early 2020s). Paper-wide results and their limitations: According to the authors, more investigation is needed, including longitudinal sampling and evaluation of a control group.

Trimming leaves V shorter by 2 bases and J shorter by 9 bases, with the junction holding 12 bases beyond the gene matches. CDR1 and CDR2 are drawn from the germline V gene: MNHNS, SASEGT. The CDR3, cysteine through phenylalanine, is 16 amino acids long. Only the CDR3 DNA stays, 48 bases, in frame from base 1. PBMCs were isolated from peripheral blood, and genomic DNA from unsorted PBMCs was used for TCR beta sequencing. The receptor was isolated from a middle-aged man with rheumatoid arthritis. The chain links TRBV6-1 with TRBJ2-2; 7 nucleotides in the junction match TRBD1. The material sequenced was PBMCs. The CDR3 reads CASSEPTRTGGRELFF. The nucleotides are TGTGCCAGCAGTGAACCCACGCGGACAGGCGGACGGGAGCTGTTTTTT.